The table lists the clone carrying this T cell receptor (beta chain) with many counts. Germline trimming cut 1 base from V and 6 bases from J; bases unmatched to any gene: 4. Germline CDR1 reads SGHRS; CDR2 reads YFSETQ. This CDR3 has 14 residues. The sample originates from a study of T cells after yellow fever vaccination. Study-wide context: Each low-cell-number fraction was prepared by means of SMART-Seq v4 Ultra Low Input. Regarding the study as a whole: Researchers noted that a small share of clonotypes showed up in both CD4 and CD8 compartments.

TCRdb recomputed calls from the 5' RACE reads with MiXCR, one row per CDR3 protein. This repertoire shows more than 35,000 distinct CDR3 sequences, about 6.8% found once; its top ten account for over 12%. The source of this sequence is a man aged 25-40 years who received the YFV17D yellow fever vaccine. The material sequenced was CD8+ T cells not binding an NS4B(214-222) dextramer, sorted from PBMCs, taken 45 days after the yellow fever booster vaccination. The chain employs TRBV5-1 and TRBJ2-1; TRBD2 aligns across 7 bases. CDR3 sequence reads: CASSLTVAGNEQFF. CDR3 nucleotides: TGCGCCAGCAGCTTGACAGTAGCGGGCAATGAGCAGTTCTTC.